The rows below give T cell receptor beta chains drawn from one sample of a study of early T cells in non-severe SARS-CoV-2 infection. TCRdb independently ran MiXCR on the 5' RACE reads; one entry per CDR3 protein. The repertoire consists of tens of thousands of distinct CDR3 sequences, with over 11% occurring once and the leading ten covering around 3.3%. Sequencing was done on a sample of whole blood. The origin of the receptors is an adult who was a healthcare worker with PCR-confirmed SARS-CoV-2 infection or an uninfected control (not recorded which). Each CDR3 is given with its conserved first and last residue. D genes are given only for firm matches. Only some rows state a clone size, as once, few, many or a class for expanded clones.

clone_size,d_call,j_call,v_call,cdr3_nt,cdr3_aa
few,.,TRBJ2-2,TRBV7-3,TGTGCCAGCAGCCCCGGGACGGCGATAGCTTACACCGGGGAGCTGTTTTTT,CASSPGTAIAYTGELFF
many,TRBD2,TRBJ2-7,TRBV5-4,TGTGCCAGCAGCTTGGAAGGCGGGAGAATCAACGAGCAGTACTTC,CASSLEGGRINEQYF
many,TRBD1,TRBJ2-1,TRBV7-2,TGTGCCAGCAGCACCGACAGCCAGGGGGCCCACAATGAGCAGTTCTTC,CASSTDSQGAHNEQFF
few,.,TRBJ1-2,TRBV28,TGTGCCAGCAGCAGTACAGGGTTTGGCTACACCTTC,CASSSTGFGYTF
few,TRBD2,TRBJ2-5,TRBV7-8,TGTGCCAGCAGCTTAGCAAGACTAGCGGGACAAGAGACCCAGTACTTC,CASSLARLAGQETQYF
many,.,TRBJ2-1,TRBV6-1,TGTGCCTCCTTTCTAGGGAGAGATGAGCAGTTCTTC,CASFLGRDEQFF
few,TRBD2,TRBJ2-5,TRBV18,TGTGCCAGCTCACCAGTAGCGGGGGAGCCGCAAGAGACCCAGTACTTC,CASSPVAGEPQETQYF
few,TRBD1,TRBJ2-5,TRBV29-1,TGCAGCGTTGAGAGAGGACAGGGACGGGAGACGTACCAAGAGACCCAGTACTTC,CSVERGQGRETYQETQYF
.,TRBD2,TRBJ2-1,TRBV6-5,TGTGCCAGCCAAGCGGCGGGAGCAGGCTACAATGAGCAGTTCTTC,CASQAAGAGYNEQFF
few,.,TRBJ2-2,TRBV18,TGTGCCAGCTCACCCAAGGAGGACCACACCGGGGAGCTGTTTTTT,CASSPKEDHTGELFF
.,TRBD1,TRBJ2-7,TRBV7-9,TGTGCCAGCAGCTTAGCGAGGGACAGCCTAAGCTCCTACGAGCAGTACTTC,CASSLARDSLSSYEQYF
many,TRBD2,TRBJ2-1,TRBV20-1,TGCAGTGCAAGAACACCCAGCGGGAGAAGGTCCTACAATGAGCAGTTCTTC,CSARTPSGRRSYNEQFF
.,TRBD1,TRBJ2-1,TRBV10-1,TGCGCCAGCAGTGATGGACAGGGTGGATGGAATGAGCAGTTCTTC,CASSDGQGGWNEQFF
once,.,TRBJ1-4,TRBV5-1,TGCGCCAGCAGCTTAATTGCAGGCAGATCAACTAATGAAAAACTGTTTTTT,CASSLIAGRSTNEKLFF
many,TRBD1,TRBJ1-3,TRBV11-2,TGTGCCAGCAGCTTAGGACCCGCAGGGGGAACAAACACCATATATTTT,CASSLGPAGGTNTIYF
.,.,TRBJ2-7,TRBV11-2,TGTGCCAGCAGCTTGCTGTCAGTTATGGGGGAGCAGTACTTC,CASSLLSVMGEQYF
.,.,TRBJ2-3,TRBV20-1,TGCAGTGCTAGAGATCGGAAGACTAGCACAGATACGCAGTATTTT,CSARDRKTSTDTQYF
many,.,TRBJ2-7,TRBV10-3,TGTGCCATCAGTCCTTTCAAAGGGGCGGTCTACGAGCAGTACTTC,CAISPFKGAVYEQYF
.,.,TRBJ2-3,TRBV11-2,TGTGCCAGCAGCCTCAGGGGGGACATAGATACGCAGTATTTT,CASSLRGDIDTQYF
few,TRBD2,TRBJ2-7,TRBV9,TGTGCCAGCAGCCCCCTCGAGACTAGCGGGCTGTACGAGCAGTACTTC,CASSPLETSGLYEQYF
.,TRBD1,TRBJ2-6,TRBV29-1,TGCAGCGCCCAGGGGGCAGGGGCCAACGTCCTGACTTTC,CSAQGAGANVLTF
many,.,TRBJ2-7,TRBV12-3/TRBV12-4,TGTGCCAGCAGTTCCCAGGTTGAGCAGTACTTC,CASSSQVEQYF
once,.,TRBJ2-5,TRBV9,TGTGCCAGCAGCGTAGGGAGTGGAGAGACCCAGTACTTC,CASSVGSGETQYF
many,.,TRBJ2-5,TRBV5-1,TGCGCCAGCAGCTACCGCCCCTACCAAGAGACCCAGTACTTC,CASSYRPYQETQYF
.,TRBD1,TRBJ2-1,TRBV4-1,TGCGCCAGCAGCCAAATGACAGGGGACAATGAGCAGTTCTTC,CASSQMTGDNEQFF
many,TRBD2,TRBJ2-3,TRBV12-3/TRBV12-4,TGTGCCAGCAGTCCGGGAGGGCGGCCCAGGCAGTCAGATACGCAGTATTTT,CASSPGGRPRQSDTQYF
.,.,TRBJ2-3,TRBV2,TGTGCCAGCAGTGTGGCTAGGAGGAGGGATACGCAGTATTTT,CASSVARRRDTQYF
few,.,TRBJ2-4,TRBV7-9,TGTGCCAGCAGCTCGTGGACAAATCTTCAGTACTTC,CASSSWTNLQYF
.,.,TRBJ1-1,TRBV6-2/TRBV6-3,TGTGCCAGCAGTTACTCGAATTCGAGGGCTTTCTTT,CASSYSNSRAFF
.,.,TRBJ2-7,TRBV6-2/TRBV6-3,TGTGCCAGCAGTTACTTTCGGGACTCCTACGAGCAGTACTTC,CASSYFRDSYEQYF
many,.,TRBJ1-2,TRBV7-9,TGTGCCAGCAGTGGGGAAGACTATGGCTACACCTTC,CASSGEDYGYTF
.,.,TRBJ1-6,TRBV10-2,TGCGCCAGCAGTGACCAGGGAGGGTTTTCACCCCTCCACTTT,CASSDQGGFSPLHF
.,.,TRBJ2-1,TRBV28,TGTGCCAGCAGTTTGGGAGGACAGCACCCGGTCTTC,CASSLGGQHPVF
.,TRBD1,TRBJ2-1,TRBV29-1,TGCAGCGCACTGACAGGGACCTACAATGAGCAGTTCTTC,CSALTGTYNEQFF
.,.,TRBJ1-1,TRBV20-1,TGCAGTGTCCCTGTGGGGGGAAACACTGAAGCTTTCTTT,CSVPVGGNTEAFF
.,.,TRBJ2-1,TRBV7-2,TGTGCCAGCAGCCCAACAGGGCTAAGAAATGAGCAGTTCTTC,CASSPTGLRNEQFF
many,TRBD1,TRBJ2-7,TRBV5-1,TGCGCCAGCAGCGTGACAGGGGATCCCTACGAGCAGTACTTC,CASSVTGDPYEQYF
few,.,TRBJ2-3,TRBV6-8,TGTGCCAGCATGCTAGCGCCGGGAGGCACAGATACGCAGTATTTT,CASMLAPGGTDTQYF
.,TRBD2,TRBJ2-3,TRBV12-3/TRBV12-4,TGTGCCAGCAGTTTACTCCCCCAACTAGCGGGGGGGGCAGATACGCAGTATTTT,CASSLLPQLAGGADTQYF
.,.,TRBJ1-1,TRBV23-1,TGCGCCAGCAGTCAATGGGACACTGAAGCTTTCTTT,CASSQWDTEAFF
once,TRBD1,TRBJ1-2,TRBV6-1,TGTGCCAGCAGTGAAGCGGCAGACAGGGGGCTGAGTGGCTACACCTTC,CASSEAADRGLSGYTF
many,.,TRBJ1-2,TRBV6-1,TGTGCCAGCATTGGTAATAACTATGGCTACACCTTC,CASIGNNYGYTF
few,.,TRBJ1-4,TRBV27,TGTGCCAGCAGCTCGACAGATATTAATGAAAAACTGTTTTTT,CASSSTDINEKLFF
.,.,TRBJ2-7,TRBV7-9,TGTGCCAGCAGCCTCCCAACTCAAGGGGATTCCGAGCAGTACTTC,CASSLPTQGDSEQYF
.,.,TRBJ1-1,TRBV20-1,TGCAGTGCTAAAGGGGAAGGTGAAGCTTTCTTT,CSAKGEGEAFF
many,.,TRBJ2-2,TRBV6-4,TGTGCCAGCAGCCCGGAGGGGGACACCGGGGAGCTGTTTTTT,CASSPEGDTGELFF
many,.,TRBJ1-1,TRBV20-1,TGCAGTGCTAGGGAAATATACCCCGAAGCTTTCTTT,CSAREIYPEAFF
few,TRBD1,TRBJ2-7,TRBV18,TGTGCCAGCTCGACCACAGGGGCAGGGGGCAAGTACGAGCAGTACTTC,CASSTTGAGGKYEQYF
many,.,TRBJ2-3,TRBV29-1,TGCAGCGTTCGGGACACCCACACAGATACGCAGTATTTT,CSVRDTHTDTQYF
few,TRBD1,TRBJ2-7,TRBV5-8,TGTGCCAGCTTACGACAGGGGTTTTCCTACGAGCAGTACTTC,CASLRQGFSYEQYF